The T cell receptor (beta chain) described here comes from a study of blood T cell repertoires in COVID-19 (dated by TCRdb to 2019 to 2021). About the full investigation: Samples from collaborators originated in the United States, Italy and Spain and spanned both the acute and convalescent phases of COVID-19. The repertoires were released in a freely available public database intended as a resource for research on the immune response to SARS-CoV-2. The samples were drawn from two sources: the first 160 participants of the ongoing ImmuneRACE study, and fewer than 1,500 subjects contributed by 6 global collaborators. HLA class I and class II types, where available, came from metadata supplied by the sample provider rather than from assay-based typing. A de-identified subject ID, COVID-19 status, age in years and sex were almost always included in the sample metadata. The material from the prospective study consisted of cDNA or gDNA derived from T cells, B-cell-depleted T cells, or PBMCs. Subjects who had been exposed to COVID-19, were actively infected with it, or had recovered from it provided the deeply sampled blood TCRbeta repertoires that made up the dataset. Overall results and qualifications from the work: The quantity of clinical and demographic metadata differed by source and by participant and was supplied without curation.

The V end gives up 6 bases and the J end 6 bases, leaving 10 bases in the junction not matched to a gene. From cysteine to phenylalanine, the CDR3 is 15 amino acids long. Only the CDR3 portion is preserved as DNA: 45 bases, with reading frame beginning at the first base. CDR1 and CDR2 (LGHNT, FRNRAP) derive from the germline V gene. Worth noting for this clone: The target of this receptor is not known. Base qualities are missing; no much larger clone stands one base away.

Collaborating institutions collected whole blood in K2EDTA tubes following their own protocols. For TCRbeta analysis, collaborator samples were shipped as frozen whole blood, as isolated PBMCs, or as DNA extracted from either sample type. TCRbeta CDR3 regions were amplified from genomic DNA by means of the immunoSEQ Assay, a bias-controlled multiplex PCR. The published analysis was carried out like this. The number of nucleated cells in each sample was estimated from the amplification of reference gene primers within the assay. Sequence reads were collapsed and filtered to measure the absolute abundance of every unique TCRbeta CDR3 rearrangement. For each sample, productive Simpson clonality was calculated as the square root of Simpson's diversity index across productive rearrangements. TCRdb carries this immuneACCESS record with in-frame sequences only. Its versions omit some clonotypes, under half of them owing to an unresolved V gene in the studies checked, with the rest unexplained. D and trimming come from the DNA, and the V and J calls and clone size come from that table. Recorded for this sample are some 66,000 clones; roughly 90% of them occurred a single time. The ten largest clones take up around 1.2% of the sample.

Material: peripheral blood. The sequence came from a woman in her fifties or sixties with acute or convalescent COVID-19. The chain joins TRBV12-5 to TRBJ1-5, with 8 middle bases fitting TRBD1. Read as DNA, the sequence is TGTGCTAGTGGCAAGACAGGGGACGGTGGTCAGCCCCAGCATTTT. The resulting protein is CASGKTGDGGQPQHF.